This TCR beta chain came from a study of blood T cells in healthy people across ages. CDR3 length: 14 amino acids. Unmatched junction bases numbered 7, after V lost 5 bases and J lost 5 bases. Together with a sample-barcoded 5' primer, a J-beta primer mix was included in a second PCR lasting about 6 to 11 cycles. In TCRdb, the 5' RACE reads were re-called with MiXCR into one record per CDR3 protein. This table holds over a million distinct CDR3 sequences, around 25% found once. Another study also made use of these data, one on T cells of mothers and their children. Per that study: Extraction yielded RNA that went, in full, into cDNA synthesis at about 1.5 ug per 15 ul.

This TCR was recovered from a girl aged 2 to 10 in good health. The sequencing sample was made of blood. V gene TRBV12-3 or TRBV12-4 combines with J gene TRBJ2-5; the match to TRBD1 covers 8 bases. For the CDR3, the DNA is TGTGCCAGCAGTGGACAGGGAGATGGTGAGACCCAGTACTTC. Amino acid sequence: CASSGQGDGETQYF.